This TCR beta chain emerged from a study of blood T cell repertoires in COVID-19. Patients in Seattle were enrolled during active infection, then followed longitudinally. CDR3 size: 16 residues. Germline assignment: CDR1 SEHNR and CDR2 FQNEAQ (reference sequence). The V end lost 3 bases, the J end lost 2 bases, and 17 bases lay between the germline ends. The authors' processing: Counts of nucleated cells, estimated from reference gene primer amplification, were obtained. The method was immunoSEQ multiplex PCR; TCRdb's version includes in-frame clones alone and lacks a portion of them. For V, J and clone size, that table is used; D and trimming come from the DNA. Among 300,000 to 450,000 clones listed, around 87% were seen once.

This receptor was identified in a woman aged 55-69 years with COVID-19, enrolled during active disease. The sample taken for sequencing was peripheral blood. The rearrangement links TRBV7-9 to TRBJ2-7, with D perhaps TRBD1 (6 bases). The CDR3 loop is CASSFGQTHSAYEQYF. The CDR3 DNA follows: TGTGCCAGCAGCTTTGGACAGACCCACTCCGCCTACGAGCAGTACTTC.